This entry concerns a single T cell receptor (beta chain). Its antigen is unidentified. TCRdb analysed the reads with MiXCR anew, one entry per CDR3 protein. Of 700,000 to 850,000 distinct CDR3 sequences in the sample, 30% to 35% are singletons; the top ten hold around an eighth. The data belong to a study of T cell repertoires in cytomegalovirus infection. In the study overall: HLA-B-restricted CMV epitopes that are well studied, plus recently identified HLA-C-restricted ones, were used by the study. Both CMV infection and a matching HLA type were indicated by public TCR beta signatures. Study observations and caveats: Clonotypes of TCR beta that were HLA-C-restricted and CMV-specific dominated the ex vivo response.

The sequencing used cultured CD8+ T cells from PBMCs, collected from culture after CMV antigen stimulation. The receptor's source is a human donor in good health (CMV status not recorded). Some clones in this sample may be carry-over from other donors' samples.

CDR3: CASSQLPFSPTLAGPRTDTQYF. The CDR3 DNA reads as TGTGCCAGCAGCCAACTACCCTTCTCCCCAACTCTGGCGGGGCCACGCACAGATACGCAGTATTTT. This rearrangement joins TRBV4-2 to TRBJ2-3, with a tentative D call TRBD2 (6 bases). Germline V CDR1 and CDR2: LGHNA, YNFKEQ. CDR3 length equals 22 residues. V gave up 2 bases and J gave up 1 base, with 31 bases separating them.